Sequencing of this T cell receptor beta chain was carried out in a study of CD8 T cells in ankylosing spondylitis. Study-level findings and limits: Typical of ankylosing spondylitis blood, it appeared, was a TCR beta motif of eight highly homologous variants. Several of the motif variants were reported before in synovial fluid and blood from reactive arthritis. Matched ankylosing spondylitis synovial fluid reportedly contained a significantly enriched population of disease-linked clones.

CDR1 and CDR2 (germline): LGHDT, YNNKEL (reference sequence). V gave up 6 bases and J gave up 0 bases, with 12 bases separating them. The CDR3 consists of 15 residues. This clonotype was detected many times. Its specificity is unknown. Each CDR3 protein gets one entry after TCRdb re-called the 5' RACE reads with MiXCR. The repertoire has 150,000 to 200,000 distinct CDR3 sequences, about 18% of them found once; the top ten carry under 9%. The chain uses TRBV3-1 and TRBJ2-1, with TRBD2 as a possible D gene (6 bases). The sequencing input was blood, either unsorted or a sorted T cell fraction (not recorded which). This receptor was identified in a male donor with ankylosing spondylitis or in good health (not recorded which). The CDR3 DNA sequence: TGTGCCAGCAGTCTCCTAGCGAGCTCCTACAATGAGCAGTTCTTC. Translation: CASSLLASSYNEQFF.